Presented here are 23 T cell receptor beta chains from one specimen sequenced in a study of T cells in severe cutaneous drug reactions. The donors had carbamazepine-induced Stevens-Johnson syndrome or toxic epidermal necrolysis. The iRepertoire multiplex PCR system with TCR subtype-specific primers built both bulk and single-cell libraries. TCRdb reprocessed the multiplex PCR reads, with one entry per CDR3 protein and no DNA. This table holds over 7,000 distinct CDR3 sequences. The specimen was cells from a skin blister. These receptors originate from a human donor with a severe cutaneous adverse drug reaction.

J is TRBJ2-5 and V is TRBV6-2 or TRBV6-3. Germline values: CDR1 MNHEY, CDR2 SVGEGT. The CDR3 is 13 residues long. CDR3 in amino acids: CASSYSFQETQYF.

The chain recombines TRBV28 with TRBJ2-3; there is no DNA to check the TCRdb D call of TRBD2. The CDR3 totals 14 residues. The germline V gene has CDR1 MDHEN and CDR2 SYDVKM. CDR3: CASSISGRGDTQYF.

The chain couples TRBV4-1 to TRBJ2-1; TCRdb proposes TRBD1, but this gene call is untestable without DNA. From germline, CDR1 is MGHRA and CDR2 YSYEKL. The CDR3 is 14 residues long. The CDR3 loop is CASSQPGLVNEQFF.

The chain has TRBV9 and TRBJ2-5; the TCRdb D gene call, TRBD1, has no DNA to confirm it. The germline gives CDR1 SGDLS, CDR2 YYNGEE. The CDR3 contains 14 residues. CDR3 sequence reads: CASSAPENQETQYF.

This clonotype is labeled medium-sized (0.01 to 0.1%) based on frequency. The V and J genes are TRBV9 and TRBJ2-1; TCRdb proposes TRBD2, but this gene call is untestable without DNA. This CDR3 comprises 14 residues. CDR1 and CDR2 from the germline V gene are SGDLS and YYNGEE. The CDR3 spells CASSVLTSPHEQFF.

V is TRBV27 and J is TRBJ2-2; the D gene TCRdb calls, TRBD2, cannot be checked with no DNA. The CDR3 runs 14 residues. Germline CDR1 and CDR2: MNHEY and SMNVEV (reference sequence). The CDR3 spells CASSSETSSGELFF.

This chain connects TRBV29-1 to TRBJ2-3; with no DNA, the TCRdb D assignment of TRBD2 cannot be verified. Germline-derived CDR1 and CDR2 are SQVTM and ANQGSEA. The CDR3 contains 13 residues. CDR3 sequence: CSVGGETTDTQYF.

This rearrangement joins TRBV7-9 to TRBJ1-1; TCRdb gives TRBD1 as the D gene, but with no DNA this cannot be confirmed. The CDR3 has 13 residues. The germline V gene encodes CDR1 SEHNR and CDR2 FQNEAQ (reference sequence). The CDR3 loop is CASSPPGSLEAFF.

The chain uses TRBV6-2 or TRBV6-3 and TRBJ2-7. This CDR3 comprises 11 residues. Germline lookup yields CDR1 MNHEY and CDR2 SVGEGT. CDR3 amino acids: CASSYAGEQYF.

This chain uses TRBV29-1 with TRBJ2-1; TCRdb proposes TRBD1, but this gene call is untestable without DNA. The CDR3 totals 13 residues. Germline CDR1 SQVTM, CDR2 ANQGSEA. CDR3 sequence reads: CSGLDTNYNEQFF.

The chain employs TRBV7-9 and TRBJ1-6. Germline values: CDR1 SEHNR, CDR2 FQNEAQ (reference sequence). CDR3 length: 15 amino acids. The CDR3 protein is CASSFGGGYNSPLHF.

CDR3 region: CASSPRGGLNTEAFF. The V gene is TRBV9, the J gene TRBJ1-1; lacking DNA, the TRBD1 call made by TCRdb goes unchecked. CDR1 is SGDLS and CDR2 is YYNGEE in the germline V gene. This CDR3 spans 15 amino acids.

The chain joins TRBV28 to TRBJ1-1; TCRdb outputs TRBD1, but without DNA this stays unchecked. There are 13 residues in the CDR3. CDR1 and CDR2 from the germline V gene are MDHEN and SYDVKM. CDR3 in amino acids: CASTGTMNTEAFF. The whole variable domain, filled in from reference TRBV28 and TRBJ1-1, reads DVKVTQSSRYLVKRTGEKVFLECVQDMDHENMFWYRQDPGLGLRLIYFSYDVKMKEKGDIPEGYSVSREKKERFSLILESASTNQTSMYLCASTGTMNTEAFFGQGTRLTVV.

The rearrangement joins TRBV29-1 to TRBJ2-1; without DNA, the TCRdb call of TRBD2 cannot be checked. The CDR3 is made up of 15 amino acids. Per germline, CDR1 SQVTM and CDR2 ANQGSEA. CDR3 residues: CSAVSGSWGIGEQFF.

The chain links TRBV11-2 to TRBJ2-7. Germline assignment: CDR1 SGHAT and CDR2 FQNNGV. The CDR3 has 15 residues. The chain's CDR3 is CASSLEAGGFYEQYF.

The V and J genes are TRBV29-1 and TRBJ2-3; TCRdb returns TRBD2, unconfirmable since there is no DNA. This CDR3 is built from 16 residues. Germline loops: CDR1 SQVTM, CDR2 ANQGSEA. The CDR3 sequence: CSAFGLAGEVTDTQYF.

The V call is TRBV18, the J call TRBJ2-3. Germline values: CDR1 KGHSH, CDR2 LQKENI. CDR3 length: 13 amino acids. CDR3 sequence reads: CASSSQGYDTQYF.

CDR3 residues: CASSWGWTEAFF. The gene calls are TRBV28 and TRBJ1-1; TCRdb names TRBD1, which stays unverified in the absence of DNA. The CDR3 consists of 12 residues. The germline CDR1 and CDR2 sequences are MDHEN and SYDVKM.

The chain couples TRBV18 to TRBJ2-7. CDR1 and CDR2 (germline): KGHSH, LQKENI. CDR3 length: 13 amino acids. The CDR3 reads CASSPPGVHEQYF.

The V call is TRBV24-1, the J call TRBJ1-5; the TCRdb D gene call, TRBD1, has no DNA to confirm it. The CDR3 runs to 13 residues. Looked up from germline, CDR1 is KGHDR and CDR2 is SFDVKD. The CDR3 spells CATKGFSVQPQHF.

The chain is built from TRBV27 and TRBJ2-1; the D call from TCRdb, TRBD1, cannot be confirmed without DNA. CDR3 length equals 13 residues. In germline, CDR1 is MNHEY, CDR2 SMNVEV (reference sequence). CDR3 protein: CASSLLDSNEQFF.

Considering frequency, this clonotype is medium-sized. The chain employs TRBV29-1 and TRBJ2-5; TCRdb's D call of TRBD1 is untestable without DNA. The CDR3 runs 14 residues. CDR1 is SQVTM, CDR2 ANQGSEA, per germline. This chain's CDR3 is CSVFSGLSLETQYF. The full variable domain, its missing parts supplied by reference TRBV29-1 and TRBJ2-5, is SAVISQKPSRDICQRGTSLTIQCQVDSQVTMMFWYRQQPGQSLTLIATANQGSEATYESGFVIDKFPISRPNLTFSTLTVSNMSPEDSSIYLCSVFSGLSLETQYFGPGTRLLVL.

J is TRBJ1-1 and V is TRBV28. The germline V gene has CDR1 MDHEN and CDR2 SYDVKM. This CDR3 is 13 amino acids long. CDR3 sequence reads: CASSLGRDTEAFF.